This T cell receptor (beta chain) is from a study of shared clonotypes between healthy human individuals (dated by TCRdb to the early 2020s). For context, the study as a whole: The cohort included three men and a couple of women between 18 and 49 years of age. To increase sequencing depth and limit assay-specific biases, TCR repertoire library preparation and sequencing were carried out by different laboratories using diverse techniques. Each donor's leukapheresis produced roughly between roughly 0.9 and 8.9 billion PBMCs. To estimate repertoire size and how much clonotypes are shared between individuals, the study performed deep sequencing of blood TCR repertoires from about five healthy adults. For each donor, three plates each were used for CD4 naive and CD4 memory, two plates were used for CD8 naive, and one plate was used for CD8 memory.

Points the paper makes about the study in general: Estimated clonotype richness was generally larger for naive than for memory subsets. Higher generation probabilities were observed for clonotypes shared by all four sorted-subset donors than for non-shared clonotypes. Pairwise subsampling led to the expectation that sequencing depth would affect the degree of clonotype sharing among donors. Only blood was sampled, and tissue TCR repertoires likely differ from those in blood. When a few donors were compared, the shared fraction of clonotypes was around 4.6% for naive CD4, about 4% for naive CD8, roughly 2.3% for memory CD4, and 0.4% for memory CD8. Incomplete sequencing was indicated by rarefaction of sorted-subset datasets, despite the large sequencing depth. The small number of donors limited the genetic and exposure-history diversity represented.

Using the deep immunoSEQ assay, multiplex PCR amplified TCR CDR3 regions from genomic DNA. Genomic DNA extracted from each cell subset was distributed evenly over all wells of several immunoSEQ 96-well plates, and each plate served as one replicate. Each replicate PCR for sorted subsets received roughly 0.2 ug genomic DNA, equal to roughly 30,000 T cell genomes. Purified libraries were quantified with a Qubit 3.0 fluorometer, sized on a Bioanalyzer 2100, and re-quantified with the KAPA Library Quantification kit. Each immunoSEQ 96-well plate was sequenced on its own single-read 150-cycle Illumina NextSeq 550 flow cell. In the source study's methods: Because only junctional sequences without quality scores were contained in the immunoSEQ output, filtering matching that applied to full-length reads could not be performed. To assign V/J genes and CDR3, sequences were annotated against IMGT germline references using PyIR, a Python wrapper for IgBLAST v1.9. Reads were filtered out if the reads had weak V/J assignments (E-value above 1e-6), no CDR3, stop codons, out-of-frame junctions, or ambiguous translated residues. A V3J clonotype was defined by an identical inferred V gene, J gene, and CDR3 amino acid sequence. Percentage overlap between repertoires was computed as shared unique clonotypes divided by the size of the smaller repertoire. RTK rarefaction, the Chao1 estimator, and Recon v2.1 estimates of unobserved clonotypes were used to assess repertoire richness. OLGA was used to compute generation probabilities for all TCRbeta clonotypes that the gDNA method yielded from a handful of donors. In its TCRdb copy, this immuneACCESS table keeps in-frame sequences only and misses some clones. Where compared with another copy, unresolved V genes explain less than half of these, and the others have no known cause. V and J calls and clone size come straight from that table; D and trimming were deduced from the DNA. In this sample the table shows around 690,000 clones, roughly 91% of which occur a single time. 34% of the sample goes to the ten largest clones.

The CDR3, cysteine through phenylalanine, is 12 amino acids long. Left in the record is the CDR3 DNA by itself, 36 bases read in frame from the first base. The V end loses 0 bases and the J end loses 8 bases, and a stretch of 7 bases separates them. CDR1 LGHNA and CDR2 YSLEER were looked up in the germline V gene. On this clone itself: The target of this receptor is not known. No base quality information exists; no much larger clone differs at one position.

The donors were healthy, HIV-negative adults who had no recently reported acute infections or vaccinations. Every donor was a Caucasian adult living in Nashville, Tennessee, USA. CD8 memory samples combined magnetically selected CD45RO+ cells with CCR7-negative CD45RA+ effector memory (TemRA) cells. After blood collection by leukapheresis, PBMCs were isolated using Ficoll-Histopaque density gradient centrifugation and then cryopreserved in the vapor phase of liquid nitrogen. Analytical flow cytometry was used to check the purity and quantity of each magnetically sorted T cell population. Genomic DNA was isolated from each sorted fraction and quantified by UV absorbance on a Nanodrop 2000c.

The sequenced material came from memory CD8+ T cells from PBMCs. What this sample's cell subset or site label stands for: CD45RO+ cells pooled with CCR7-negative TemRA cells. The chain is encoded by TRBV4-3 joined to TRBJ1-2, with the D gene not confidently named. The source of this sequence is a man aged 18 to 35 in good health. Some clones in this sample may be carry-over from other donors' samples. The CDR3 reads as follows: CASSQDASGYTF. The nucleotides are TGCGCCAGCAGCCAAGATGCTAGCGGCTACACCTTC.